This TCR beta chain was identified during a study of cytomegalovirus exposure and HLA in healthy donors. V lost 4 bases, J lost 2 bases, and 13 bases lay in between. The CDR3 runs 14 residues. Germline CDR1 SGHRS, CDR2 YFSETQ. The PCR made use of 60 Vbeta and 13 Jbeta primers. Some clones are missing from TCRdb's copy, which holds only in-frame ones; the method was immunoSEQ multiplex PCR. The data hold about 180,000 clones, with around 80% observed a single time. The sequencing sample was made of PBMCs. The chain uses TRBV5-1 and TRBJ2-7; possibly TRBD1 for D (5 bases). This clonotype originated in a girl aged 10 to 17 in good health and CMV-seropositive. Written as DNA, the CDR3 is TGCGCCAGCAGCGCCGCATCAGGGCCCTACGAGCAGTACTTC. It codes for CASSAASGPYEQYF.